This record concerns one T cell receptor beta chain sequence. The data are from a study of T cells in Graves' hyperthyroidism and ophthalmopathy. Researchers amplified the TCR beta CDR3 regions from RNA transcripts. Using the HTBI primer set, a first-round RT-PCR was run on the TCR CDR3. TCRdb re-analysed the multiplex PCR reads in MiXCR, keeping a single row per CDR3 protein. The sample holds fewer than 700,000 distinct CDR3 sequences, about 16% seen once. No progression to ophthalmopathy during 18 months of follow-up defined stable disease. Subjects aged 18 to 65 presented with newly diagnosed hyperthyroidism of less than 2 months' duration. PBMCs were obtained from 10 ml fresh peripheral blood. Trimming removed 5 bases from V and 5 bases from J; junction bases left unmatched: 4. Germline V gene data show CDR1 as SGHNT and CDR2 as YENEEA. The length of the CDR3 is 14 residues.

Sequenced material: blood. The V gene is TRBV11-3, the J gene TRBJ1-5; TRBD1 matches at 9 bases. The sequence derives from a woman in her twenties or thirties with Graves' hyperthyroidism. The CDR3 here is CASSNDRGDQPQHF. The CDR3 coding sequence is TGTGCCAGCAGCAACGACAGGGGGGATCAGCCCCAGCATTTT. Together with reference TRBV11-3 and TRBJ1-5, the CDR3 gives the full variable domain: EAGVVQSPRYKIIEKKQPVAFWCNPISGHNTLYWYLQNLGQGPELLIRYENEEAVDDSQLPKDRFSAERLKGVDSTLKIQPAELGDSAVYLCASSNDRGDQPQHFGDGTRLSIL.